This entry is about one T cell receptor (beta chain). Its antigen is undetermined. A read error is possible here, since a much larger clone lies one base away. Diagnosis rested on symptoms, serum thyroxine and TRAb, thyroid ultrasound, and orbital computed tomography. This record belongs to a study of T cells in Graves' hyperthyroidism and ophthalmopathy. Study-wide findings and caveats: The model made its ophthalmopathy prediction, and onset followed a median around 6.9 months later. Ophthalmopathy stood apart from stable hyperthyroidism in a 13 V-J model. Most expanded thyroid clonotypes above 0.001 also appeared in blood.

Regions amplified from RNA transcripts were the TCR beta CDR3 regions. Primed by the HTBI set, a first-round RT-PCR was run on the TCR CDR3. A single record per CDR3 protein comes from TCRdb applying MiXCR to the multiplex PCR reads. The table shows around 300,000 distinct CDR3 sequences, with roughly 15% occurring only once. The CDR3 totals 13 residues. CDR1 is SGHTA and CDR2 is FQGNSA in the germline V gene. The V and J ends lost 5 bases and 7 bases respectively, with 12 bases between them. This clonotype was obtained from a woman in her 40s with Graves' ophthalmopathy. The chain combines TRBV7-2 with TRBJ2-1; no definite D call. Sample: blood. In DNA, the CDR3 is TGTGCCAGCAGCCGCCCTTTTGAGAATGAGCAGTTCTTC. Encoded protein: CASSRPFENEQFF.